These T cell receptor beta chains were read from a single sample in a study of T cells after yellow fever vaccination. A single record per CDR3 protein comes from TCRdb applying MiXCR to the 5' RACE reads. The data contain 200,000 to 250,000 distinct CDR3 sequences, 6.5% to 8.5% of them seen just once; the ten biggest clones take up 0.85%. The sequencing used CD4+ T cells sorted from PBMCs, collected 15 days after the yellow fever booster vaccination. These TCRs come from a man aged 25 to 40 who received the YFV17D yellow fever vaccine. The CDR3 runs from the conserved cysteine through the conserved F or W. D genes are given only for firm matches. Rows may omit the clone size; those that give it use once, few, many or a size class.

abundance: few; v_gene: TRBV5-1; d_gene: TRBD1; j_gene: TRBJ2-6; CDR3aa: CASSITRQGQSGANVLTF; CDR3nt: TGCGCCAGCAGTATAACCCGACAGGGCCAATCTGGGGCCAACGTCCTGACTTTC
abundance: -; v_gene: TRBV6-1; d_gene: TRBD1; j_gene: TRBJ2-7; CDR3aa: CASPGAGGTSYEQYF; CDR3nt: TGTGCCAGTCCCGGGGCAGGGGGCACTTCCTACGAGCAGTACTTC
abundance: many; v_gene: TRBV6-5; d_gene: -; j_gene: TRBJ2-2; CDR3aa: CASRGDPGELFF; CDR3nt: TGTGCCAGCAGGGGGGACCCCGGGGAGCTGTTTTTT
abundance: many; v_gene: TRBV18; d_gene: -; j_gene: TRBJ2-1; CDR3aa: CASSPQSDNEQFF; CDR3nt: TGTGCCAGCTCACCACAGTCCGACAATGAGCAGTTCTTC
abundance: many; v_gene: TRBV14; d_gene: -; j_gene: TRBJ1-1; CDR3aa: CASSQDAYTEAFF; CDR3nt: TGTGCCAGCAGCCAAGATGCGTACACTGAAGCTTTCTTT
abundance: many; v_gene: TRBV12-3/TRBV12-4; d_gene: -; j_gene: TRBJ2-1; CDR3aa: CASSSGTVTNEQFF; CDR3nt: TGTGCCAGCAGCTCCGGGACCGTGACCAATGAGCAGTTCTTC
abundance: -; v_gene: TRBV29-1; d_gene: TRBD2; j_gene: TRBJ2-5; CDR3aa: CSVYAGGPETQYF; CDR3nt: TGCAGCGTTTACGCGGGAGGCCCAGAGACCCAGTACTTC
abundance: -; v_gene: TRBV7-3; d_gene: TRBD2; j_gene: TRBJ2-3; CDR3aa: CASSLSPSGTKAQYF; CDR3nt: TGTGCCAGCAGCTTAAGTCCTAGCGGGACAAAGGCGCAGTATTTT
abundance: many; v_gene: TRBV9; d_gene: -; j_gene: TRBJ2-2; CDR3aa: CASSIVPRELFF; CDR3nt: TGTGCCAGCAGCATCGTGCCGAGGGAGCTGTTTTTT
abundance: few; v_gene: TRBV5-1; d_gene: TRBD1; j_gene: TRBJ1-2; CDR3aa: CASSGGTGHGYTF; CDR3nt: TGCGCCAGCAGCGGGGGGACAGGGCATGGCTACACCTTC
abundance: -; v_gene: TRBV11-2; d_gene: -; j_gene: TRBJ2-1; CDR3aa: CASSPGPTTNNEQFF; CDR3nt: TGTGCCAGCAGCCCCGGACCGACGACTAACAATGAGCAGTTCTTC
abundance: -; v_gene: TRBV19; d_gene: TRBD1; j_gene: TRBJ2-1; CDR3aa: CASSMVRDSALSGEQFF; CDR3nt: TGTGCCAGTAGTATGGTCCGGGACAGCGCACTCTCGGGGGAGCAGTTCTTC
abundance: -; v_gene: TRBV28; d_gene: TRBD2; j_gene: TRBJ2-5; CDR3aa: CAIRRLAGEETQYF; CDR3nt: TGTGCCATTCGCAGACTAGCGGGGGAAGAGACCCAGTACTTC
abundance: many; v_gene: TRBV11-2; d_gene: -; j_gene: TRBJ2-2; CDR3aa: CASSLGSGTGELFF; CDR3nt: TGTGCCAGCAGCTTAGGCTCCGGCACCGGGGAGCTGTTTTTT